This T cell receptor beta chain appears in the sequencing data of a study of OX40 agonist ivuxolimab in advanced cancers. This CDR3 contains 16 residues. CDR1 MGHRA and CDR2 YSYEKL come from the germline V gene. J lost 0 bases, V lost 7 bases, and 10 bases had no gene match. Comments on this clone: What it binds is not known.

Study-wide results and limits: Expanded clones were, on average, more numerous among CD8+ T cells than CD4+. Part of the nonresponder group also had normalized T-cell clonal expansion that was low.

The method was immunoSEQ multiplex PCR; TCRdb's version includes in-frame clones alone and lacks a portion of them. The profile shows about 11,000 clones, more than 70% of them singletons. The source was CD4+ or CD8+ T cells sorted from blood, collected in a trial of the OX40 agonist ivuxolimab. The clonotype comes from an adult with an advanced solid tumor such as melanoma, head and neck, liver or kidney cancer. The V gene is TRBV4-1, the J gene TRBJ1-2; 8 nucleotides align to TRBD1. CDR3 sequence reads: CASTVAARGPNYGYTF. The CDR3 region has the DNA TGCGCCAGCACCGTGGCGGCCAGGGGGCCTAACTATGGCTACACCTTC.